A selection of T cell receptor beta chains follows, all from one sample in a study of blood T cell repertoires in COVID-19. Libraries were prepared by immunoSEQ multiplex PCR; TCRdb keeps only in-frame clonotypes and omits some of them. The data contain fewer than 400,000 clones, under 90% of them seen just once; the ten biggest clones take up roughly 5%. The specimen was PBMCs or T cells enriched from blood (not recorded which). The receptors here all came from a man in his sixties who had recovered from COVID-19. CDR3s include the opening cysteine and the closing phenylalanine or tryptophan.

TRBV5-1	CASSWTGGGGQPQHF
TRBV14	CASSQDGGRSTDTQYF
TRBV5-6	CASSLRLAGASTDTQYF
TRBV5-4	CASSSDPGQVLSSPLHF
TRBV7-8	CASSRSENQPQHF
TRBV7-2	CASSPNFFYGYTF
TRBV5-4	CASSSRAGGTYEQYF
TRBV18	CASSPQGENTEAFF
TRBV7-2	CASSLGVFYRGEAFF
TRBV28	CASISGLVGNEQFF
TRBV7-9	CASIGSRGSPLHF
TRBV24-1	CATSDRRDQPQHF
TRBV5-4	CASSLRGETQYF
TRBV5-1	CASSLLRTGLVNEQFF
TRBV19	CASGAGETQYF
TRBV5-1	CASSLGTGLEEQYF
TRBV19	CASSRGGVAQPQHF
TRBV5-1	CASSLGENQPQHF
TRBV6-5	CASSFLAESSYEQYF
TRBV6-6	CASSFNRDRGYGYTF
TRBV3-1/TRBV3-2	CASSRSGSSSYEQYF
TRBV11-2	CASSLVPSGTEQYF
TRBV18	CASSPDYSGNTIYF
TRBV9	CASSVGLAETQYF
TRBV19	CASSLQGFNEKLFF
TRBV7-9	CASSLEAGRKLFF
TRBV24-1	CATSDGPGQGVTGELFF
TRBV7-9	CASSFSGVQETQYF
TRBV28	CASRLRGPRGVVRDQPQHF
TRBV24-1	CATSNYREGADTQYF
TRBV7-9	CASSAGLAGNTGELFF
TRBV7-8	CASSLVAGADTGELFF
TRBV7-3	CASNPSGSEDTQYF
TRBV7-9	CASSLGWTGGGYQETQYF
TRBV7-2	CASSLLGSTYNEQFF
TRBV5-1	CASSLAEQRAYSYEQYF
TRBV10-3	CAISESQGMGAFF
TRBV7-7	CASSDGLAGVLEQFF
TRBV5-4	CASSEGLAGNEQFF
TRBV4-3	CASSQTGLGTEAFF
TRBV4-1	CASSQDRAAGGIGELFF
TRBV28	CASSLSGQRYNEQFF
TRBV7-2	CASSWLDQDEQYF
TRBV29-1	CSVVGRVVDNEQFF
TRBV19	CASMMRGFTDTQYF
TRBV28	CASSSIRELYEQYF
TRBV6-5	CASSRTSGIYNEQFF
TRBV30	CAGGRDGSNYGYTF